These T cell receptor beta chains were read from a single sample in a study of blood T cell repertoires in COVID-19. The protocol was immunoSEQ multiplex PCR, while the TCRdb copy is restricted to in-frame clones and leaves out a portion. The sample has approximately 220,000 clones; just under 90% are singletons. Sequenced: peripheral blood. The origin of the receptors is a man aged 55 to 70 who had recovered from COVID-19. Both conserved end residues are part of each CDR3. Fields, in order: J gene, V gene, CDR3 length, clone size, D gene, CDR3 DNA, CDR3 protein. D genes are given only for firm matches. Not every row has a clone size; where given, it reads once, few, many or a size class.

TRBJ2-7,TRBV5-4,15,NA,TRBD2,TGTGCCAGCAGCTTGGGGACTAGCGGCTCCTACGAGCAGTACTTC,CASSLGTSGSYEQYF
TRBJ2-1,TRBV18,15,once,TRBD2,TGTGCCAGCTCACCTACTAGCGGGGGGCCCCATGAGCAGTTCTTC,CASSPTSGGPHEQFF
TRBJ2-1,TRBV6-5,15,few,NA,TGTGCCAGCAGTTACTCTCTAGCAGCCTACAATGAGCAGTTCTTC,CASSYSLAAYNEQFF
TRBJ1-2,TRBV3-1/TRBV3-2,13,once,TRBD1,TGTGCCAGCAGCCCGGGGACAGATCGGGGCTACACCTTC,CASSPGTDRGYTF
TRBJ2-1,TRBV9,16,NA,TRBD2,TGTGCCAGCAGGAAGGGAGAAGCGGGGGGGTACAATGAGCAGTTCTTC,CASRKGEAGGYNEQFF
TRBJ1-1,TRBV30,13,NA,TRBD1,TGTGCCTGGAAAGACAGGGCTGACACTGAAGCTTTCTTT,CAWKDRADTEAFF
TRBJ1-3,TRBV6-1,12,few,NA,TGTGCCAGCAGTGACCAAATCAACACCATATATTTT,CASSDQINTIYF
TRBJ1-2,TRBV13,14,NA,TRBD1,TGTGCCAGCAGCTCGAGGGGACAGGTGGATGGCTACACCTTC,CASSSRGQVDGYTF
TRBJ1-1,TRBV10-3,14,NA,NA,TGTGCCATCAGTAGTAGACAGGAGTCCCTTGAAGCTTTCTTT,CAISSRQESLEAFF
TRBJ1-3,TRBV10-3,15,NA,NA,TGTGCCATCAATGTGGGGCCGGTCTCTGGAAACACCATATATTTT,CAINVGPVSGNTIYF
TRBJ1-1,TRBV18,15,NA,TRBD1,TGTGCCAGCTCACTCACCGGGACAGCTCCCCGCGAAGCTTTCTTT,CASSLTGTAPREAFF
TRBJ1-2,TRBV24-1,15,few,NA,TGTGCCACCAGTGAACCGGACAGATCAAGCTATGGCTACACCTTC,CATSEPDRSSYGYTF
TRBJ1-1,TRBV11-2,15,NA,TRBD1,TGTGCCAGCAGCTTAGTAGGGACAGGGGGGATTGAAGCTTTCTTT,CASSLVGTGGIEAFF
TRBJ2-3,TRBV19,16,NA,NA,TGTGCCAGCCAGTCCGCAGGGGCTGCCTTCACAGATACGCAGTATTTT,CASQSAGAAFTDTQYF
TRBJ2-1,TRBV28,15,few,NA,TGTGCCAGCAGTTTTTTAGGAGGGCTGTACAATGAGCAGTTCTTC,CASSFLGGLYNEQFF
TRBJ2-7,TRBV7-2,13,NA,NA,TGTGCCAGCAGCCCGGGGACTGAGAACGAGCAGTACTTC,CASSPGTENEQYF
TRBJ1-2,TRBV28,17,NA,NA,TGTGCCAGCAGTTTAATCCGGGTAGGAGTGGTTAACTATGGCTACACCTTC,CASSLIRVGVVNYGYTF
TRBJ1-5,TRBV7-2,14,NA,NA,TGTGCCAGCAGCTTAAGCCGGGGGGAGGGGCCCCAGCATTTT,CASSLSRGEGPQHF
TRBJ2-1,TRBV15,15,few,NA,TGTGCCACCAGCAGAGACAGGGCCCAAAGGAATGAGCAGTTCTTC,CATSRDRAQRNEQFF
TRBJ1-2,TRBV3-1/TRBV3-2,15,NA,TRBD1,TGTGCCAGCAGCCTTGGGACAGGGGTCAACTATGGCTACACCTTC,CASSLGTGVNYGYTF
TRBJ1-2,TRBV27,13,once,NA,TGTGCCAGCAGTTTAGCAGGAGGCTATGGCTACACCTTC,CASSLAGGYGYTF
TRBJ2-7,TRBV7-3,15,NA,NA,TGTGCCAGCAGCGCTCGGGCAGGGCCCGCCTACGAGCAGTACTTC,CASSARAGPAYEQYF
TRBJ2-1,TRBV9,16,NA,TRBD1,TGTGCCAGCAGCGTAGAACCTGGGACAGTAAGGTATGAGCAGTTCTTC,CASSVEPGTVRYEQFF
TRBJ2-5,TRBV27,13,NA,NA,TGTGCCAGCAGGGGAACAGGGACAGAGACCCAGTACTTC,CASRGTGTETQYF
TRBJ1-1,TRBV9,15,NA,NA,TGTGCCAGCAGCGTAGGTTCAGGGATGGACACTGAAGCTTTCTTT,CASSVGSGMDTEAFF
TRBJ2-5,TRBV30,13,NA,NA,TGTGCCTGGAGAGGGGGGGGGAAGGAGACCCAGTACTTC,CAWRGGGKETQYF
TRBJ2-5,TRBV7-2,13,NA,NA,TGTGCCAGCAGCTTAGACTTCGAAGAGACCCAGTACTTC,CASSLDFEETQYF
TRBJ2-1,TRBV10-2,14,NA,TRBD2,TGCGCCAGCAGTGAGGGCGGGAGGATCAATGAGCAGTTCTTC,CASSEGGRINEQFF
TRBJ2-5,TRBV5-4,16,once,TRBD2,TGTGCCAGCAGCTTGGCCCTCGGACTAGCAGGGGAGACCCAGTACTTC,CASSLALGLAGETQYF
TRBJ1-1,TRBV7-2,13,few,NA,TGTGCCAGCAGCCAGAACCCGGGAGTGAAAGCTTTCTTT,CASSQNPGVKAFF
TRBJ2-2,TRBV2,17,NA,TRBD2,TGTGCCAGCAGTGAGGGTCTAGCGGGGGGGAACACCGGGGAGCTGTTTTTT,CASSEGLAGGNTGELFF
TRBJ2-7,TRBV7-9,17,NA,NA,TGTGCCAGCAGCTTAGTCGCTTGGGGCAGGGCTACCTACGAGCAGTACTTC,CASSLVAWGRATYEQYF
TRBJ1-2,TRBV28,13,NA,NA,TGTGCCAGCAGTTTAGGCAGTAACTATGGCTACACCTTC,CASSLGSNYGYTF
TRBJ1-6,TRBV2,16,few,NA,TGTGCCTCCAGGGCCTCTTTGGGCTCCTATAATTCACCCCTCCACTTT,CASRASLGSYNSPLHF
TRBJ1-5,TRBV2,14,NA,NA,TGTGCCAGCAGTGAAAGGGGAACACAGCAGCCCCAGCATTTT,CASSERGTQQPQHF
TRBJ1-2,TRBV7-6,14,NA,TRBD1,TGTGCCAGCAGCCCGGATGACAGGGGATACGGCTACACCTTC,CASSPDDRGYGYTF
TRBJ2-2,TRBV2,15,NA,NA,TGTGCCAGCAGTGACCGGACAGCGAACACCGGGGAGCTGTTTTTT,CASSDRTANTGELFF
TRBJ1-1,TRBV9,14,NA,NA,TGTGCCAGCAGCGTACTCCAGGCCAACACTGAAGCTTTCTTT,CASSVLQANTEAFF
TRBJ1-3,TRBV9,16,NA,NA,TGTGCCAGCAGCGTAGCCGGGATTTTGACTGGAAACACCATATATTTT,CASSVAGILTGNTIYF
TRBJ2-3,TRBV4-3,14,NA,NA,TGCGCCAGCAGCTCCCCCCAGGGTGCAGATACGCAGTATTTT,CASSSPQGADTQYF